A single T cell receptor beta chain is shown here with its context. Its matching antigen is unknown. Germline V lookup: CDR1 SEHNR, CDR2 FQNEAQ (reference sequence). V was pared by 3 bases and J by 3 bases, with 12 bases between. The CDR3 runs 14 residues. The data originate from a study of beta chain features in type 1 diabetes. Expressed TCRB transcripts were sequenced because the entire RNA isolate underwent reverse transcription. Regulatory, naive and central memory T cell samples averaged approximately 3.8 million reads. The protocol was immunoSEQ multiplex PCR, while the TCRdb copy is restricted to in-frame clones and leaves out a portion. This table has about 370,000 clones, around 10% appearing once. Findings and limits, study-wide: In type 1 diabetes patients, VDJ junctions had fewer insertions; deletions at these junctions were more frequent. Moderately but significantly shorter TCRB CDR3s were found in Type 1 diabetes patients in all four CD4+ subsets.

The genes are TRBV7-9 and TRBJ2-7; TRBD1 is a possible D gene (5 bases). The source material was central memory CD4+ T cells from blood. The clonotype comes from a man aged 25-45 years with type 1 diabetes. The CDR3 spells CASSFPGQVYEQYF. CDR3 nucleotides: TGTGCCAGCAGCTTCCCCGGACAAGTCTACGAGCAGTACTTC.